This T cell receptor beta chain was identified in a study of cytomegalovirus exposure and HLA in healthy donors. Findings and limits, study-wide: Across donors, most TCRs were seen rarely, yet some public ones were widespread. In vitro confirmation showed three CMV-associated chains to be CMV antigen specific. The classifier, whose performance was assessed in both the original and validation cohorts, reportedly diagnosed cytomegalovirus status with high specificity and sensitivity.

The donors formed part of the roughly 110-subject validation cohort, distinct from the approximately 670-subject first cohort. V was trimmed by 4 bases and J by 3 bases, leaving 4 bases between them. This CDR3 spans 12 amino acids. Germline values: CDR1 SEHNR, CDR2 FQNEAQ (reference sequence). Details on this clone: Its antigen remains unknown.

Using immunoSEQ multiplex PCR, the repertoire was profiled, and TCRdb retains in-frame clones only, with some absent. The data show about 260,000 clones, around 91% seen once. The rearrangement uses TRBV7-9 and TRBJ2-1; D is unclear. The TCR originated in a woman aged 25 to 39 in good health and CMV-seronegative. Sequencing input: PBMCs. In DNA, the CDR3 is TGTGCCAGCAGCTGGGACTACAATGAGCAGTTCTTC. Residues: CASSWDYNEQFF.